Shown below are 5 T cell receptor beta chains from a single sample sequenced in a study of beta chain features in type 1 diabetes. Isolated RNA was reverse transcribed in full, so expressed TCRB transcripts were sequenced. Sequenced by immunoSEQ multiplex PCR; TCRdb stores in-frame clones only, minus some. The table lists fewer than 550,000 clones, about 10% of them singletons. Sequencing input: naive CD4+ T cells from blood. These receptor sequences come from a woman aged 18 to 35 in good health.

This clone was recorded many times. This CDR3 reads CASSFPPNEQFF. In DNA form, the CDR3 reads TGTGCCAGCAGCTTCCCCCCAAATGAGCAGTTCTTC. J is TRBJ2-1 and V is TRBV13, with no clear D. The germline V gene encodes CDR1 PRHDT and CDR2 FYEKMQ (reference sequence). Deletions cut 3 bases from V and 7 bases from J, with 7 bases between. This CDR3 has 12 amino acids.

In its sample, this clone was seen a few times. The chain carries TRBV9 and TRBJ2-7; no firm D call. The CDR3 loop spans 15 amino acids. Deletions cut 0 bases from V and 1 base from J, with 11 bases between. Germline V gene lookup returns CDR1 SGDLS and CDR2 YYNGEE. This CDR3 reads CASSVGGLGSYEQYF. In DNA form, the CDR3 reads TGTGCCAGCAGCGTAGGTGGATTAGGATCCTACGAGCAGTACTTC.

Only a few counts were recorded for this clone. The same CDR3 arises from other DNA sequences in this sample as well. The chain links TRBV29-1 to TRBJ2-3; D assignment may be TRBD1 or TRBD2 (5 bases each). The V gene lost 6 bases and the J gene lost 0 bases, with 10 bases spanning the gap. This CDR3 comprises 13 residues. Germline CDR1 SQVTM, CDR2 ANQGSEA. The CDR3 loop reads CSVTGRSTDTQYF. The CDR3 nucleotides are TGCAGCGTCACGGGACGGAGCACAGATACGCAGTATTTT.

This clone was counted between two and nine times. One end of the junction is discordant with germline, which a read error may explain. The chain combines TRBV7-7 with TRBJ2-1; D call uncertain. The V gene's germline CDR1 is SSHAT and CDR2 FNYEAQ (reference sequence). CDR3 length: 17 residues. The CDR3 here is CASSLTPVAVSYNEQFF. For the CDR3, the DNA is TGTGCTAGCAGCTTAACGCCAGTAGCCGTATCCTACAATGAGCAGTTCTTC. Supplemented by reference TRBV7-7 and TRBJ2-1, the full variable domain reads GAGVSQSPRYKVTKRGQDVTLRCDPISSHATLYWYQQALGQGPEFLTYFNYEAQPDKSGLPSDRFSAERPEGSISTLTIQRTEQRDSAMYRCASSLTPVAVSYNEQFFGPGTRLTVL.

This CDR3 is CAWATGGKNIQYF. The CDR3 nucleotides read TGTGCCTGGGCAACAGGGGGCAAAAACATTCAGTACTTC. The chain carries TRBV30 and TRBJ2-4, with TRBD1 matching over 8 bases. J was trimmed by 3 bases and V by 5 bases; bases with no gene match: 3. The CDR3 consists of 13 residues. The germline V gene encodes CDR1 GTSNPN and CDR2 SVGIG (reference sequence).